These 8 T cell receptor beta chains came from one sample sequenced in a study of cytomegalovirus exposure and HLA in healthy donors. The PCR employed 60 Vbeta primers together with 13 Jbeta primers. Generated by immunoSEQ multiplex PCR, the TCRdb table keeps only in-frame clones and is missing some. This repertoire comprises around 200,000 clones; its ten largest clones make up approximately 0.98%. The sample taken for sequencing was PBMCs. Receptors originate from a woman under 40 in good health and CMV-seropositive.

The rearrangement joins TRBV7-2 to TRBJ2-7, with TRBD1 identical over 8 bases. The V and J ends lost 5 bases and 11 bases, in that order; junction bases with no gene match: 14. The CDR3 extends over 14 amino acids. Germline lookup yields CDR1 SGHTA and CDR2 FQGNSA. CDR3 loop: CASSKPRGQAEEYF. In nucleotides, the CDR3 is TGTGCCAGCAGCAAACCTAGGGGACAGGCGGAGGAGTACTTC.

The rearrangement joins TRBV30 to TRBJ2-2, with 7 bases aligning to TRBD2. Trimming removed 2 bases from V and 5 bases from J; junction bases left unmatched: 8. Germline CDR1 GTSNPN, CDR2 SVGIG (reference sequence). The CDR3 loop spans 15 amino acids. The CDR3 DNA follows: TGTGCCTGGAGTCTCCCGGGACTAACAACCGGGGAGCTGTTTTTT. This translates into CAWSLPGLTTGELFF.

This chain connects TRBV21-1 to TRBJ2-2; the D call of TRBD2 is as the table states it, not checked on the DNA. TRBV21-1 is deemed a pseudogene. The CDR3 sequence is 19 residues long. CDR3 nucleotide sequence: TGTGCCAGCAGCAACACTGCGGGAGGGCCGAGTCGGAACACCGGGGAGCTGTTTTTT. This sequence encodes CASSNTAGGPSRNTGELFF.

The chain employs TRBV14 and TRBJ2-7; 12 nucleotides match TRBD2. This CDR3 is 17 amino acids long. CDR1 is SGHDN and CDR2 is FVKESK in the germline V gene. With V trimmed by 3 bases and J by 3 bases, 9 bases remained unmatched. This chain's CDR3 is CASSHSLGLAGSYEQYF. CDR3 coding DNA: TGTGCCAGCAGCCACTCCCTTGGACTAGCGGGAAGCTACGAGCAGTACTTC.

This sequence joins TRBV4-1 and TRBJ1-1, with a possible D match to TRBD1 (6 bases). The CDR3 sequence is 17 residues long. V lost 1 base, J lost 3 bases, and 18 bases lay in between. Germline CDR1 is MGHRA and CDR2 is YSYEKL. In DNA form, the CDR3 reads TGCGCCAGCAGCCAAGTTAGAATCCAGGGGCGGGACACTGAAGCTTTCTTT. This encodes CASSQVRIQGRDTEAFF.

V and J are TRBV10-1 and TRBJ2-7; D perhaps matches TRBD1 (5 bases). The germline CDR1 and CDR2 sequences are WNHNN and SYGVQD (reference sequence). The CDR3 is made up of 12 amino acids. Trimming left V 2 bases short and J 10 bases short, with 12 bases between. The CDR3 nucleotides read TGCGCCAGCAGTGAGGGGGCCGCCGGCCAGTACTTC. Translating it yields CASSEGAAGQYF.

As DNA, the CDR3 is TGTGCCAGCAGCGTATCGGCCAAAAACATTCAGTACTTC. Its protein is CASSVSAKNIQYF. This chain connects TRBV9 to TRBJ2-4; D not certain. V was pared by 1 base and J by 1 base, with 3 bases between. Per the germline V gene, CDR1 is SGDLS and CDR2 is YYNGEE. This CDR3 spans 13 amino acids.

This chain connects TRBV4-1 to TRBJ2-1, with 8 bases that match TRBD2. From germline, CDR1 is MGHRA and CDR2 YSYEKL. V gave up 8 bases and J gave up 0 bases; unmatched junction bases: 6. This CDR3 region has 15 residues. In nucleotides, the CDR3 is TGCGCCAGCGGCCGGGCGGGGGGCTCCTACAATGAGCAGTTCTTC. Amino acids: CASGRAGGSYNEQFF.